The present entry profiles one TCR beta chain with its context. TCRdb's copy holds only in-frame clones and misses some; the assay was immunoSEQ multiplex PCR. The table has 130,000 to 150,000 clones, 79% seen once; the top ten hold 9.5% to 15%. The data belong to a study of cytotoxic CD8 clonotypes in ibrutinib-treated CLL. Background on the study: Mean values per sample were 255,043 productive templates and around 96,000 productive rearrangements.

V was clipped by 7 bases and J by 5 bases; unmatched bases: 6. From germline, CDR1 is MNHEY and CDR2 SMNVEV (reference sequence). The CDR3 has 14 residues. This receptor was identified in a human donor with chronic lymphocytic leukemia. J is TRBJ2-2 and V is TRBV27, with 8 positions matching TRBD1. The sequenced sample was PBMCs, obtained after 12 months of ibrutinib treatment. The CDR3: CASKTGVWTGELFF. DNA of the CDR3: TGTGCCAGCAAGACAGGGGTGTGGACCGGGGAGCTGTTTTTT.